The present T cell receptor (beta chain) was sequenced within a study of T cell responses to AZD1222 COVID-19 vaccine. The protocol was immunoSEQ multiplex PCR, while the TCRdb copy is restricted to in-frame clones and leaves out a portion. The sample has around 200,000 clones; 85% to 95% are singletons. Trimming stripped 4 bases from V and 0 bases from J, with 16 bases between. CDR1 and CDR2 (germline): SGHVS, FQNEAQ. There are 17 residues in the CDR3. The genes are TRBV7-8 and TRBJ1-3, with D possibly being TRBD1 (6 bases). The sample was peripheral blood, taken 28 days after the second dose of the MenACWY control vaccine. This clonotype was obtained from an adult who received the MenACWY meningococcal vaccine as a control. CDR3 amino acids: CASSSQWGGVSGNTIYF. CDR3 DNA sequence: TGTGCCAGCAGCTCGCAATGGGGGGGCGTCTCTGGAAACACCATATATTTT.